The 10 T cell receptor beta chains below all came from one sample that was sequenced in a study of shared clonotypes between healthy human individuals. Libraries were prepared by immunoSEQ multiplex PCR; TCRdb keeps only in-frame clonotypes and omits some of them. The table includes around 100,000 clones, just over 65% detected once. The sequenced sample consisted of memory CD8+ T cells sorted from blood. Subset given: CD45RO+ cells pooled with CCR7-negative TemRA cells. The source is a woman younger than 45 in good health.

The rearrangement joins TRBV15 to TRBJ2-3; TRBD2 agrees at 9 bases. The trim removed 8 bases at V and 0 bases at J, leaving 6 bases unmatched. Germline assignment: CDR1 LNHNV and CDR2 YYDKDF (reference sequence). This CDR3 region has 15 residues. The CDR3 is CATAAGGTSTDTQYF. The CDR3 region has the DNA TGTGCCACCGCGGCGGGAGGGACGAGCACAGATACGCAGTATTTT.

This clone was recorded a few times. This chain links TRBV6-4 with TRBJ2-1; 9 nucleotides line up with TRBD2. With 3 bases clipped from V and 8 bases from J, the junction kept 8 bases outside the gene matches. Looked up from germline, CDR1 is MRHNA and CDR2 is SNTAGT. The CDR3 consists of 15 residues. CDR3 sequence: CASSEDYSGGYEQFF. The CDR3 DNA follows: TGTGCCAGCAGTGAAGACTATAGCGGGGGATATGAGCAGTTCTTC.

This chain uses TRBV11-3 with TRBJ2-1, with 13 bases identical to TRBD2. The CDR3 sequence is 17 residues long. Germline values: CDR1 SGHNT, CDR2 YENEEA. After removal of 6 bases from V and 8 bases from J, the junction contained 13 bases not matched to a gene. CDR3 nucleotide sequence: TGTGCCAGCAGTCCAAGCTCCTCCGGACTAGCGGGAGATGAGCAGTTCTTC. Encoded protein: CASSPSSSGLAGDEQFF. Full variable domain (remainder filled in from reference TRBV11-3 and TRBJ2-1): EAGVVQSPRYKIIEKKQPVAFWCNPISGHNTLYWYLQNLGQGPELLIRYENEEAVDDSQLPKDRFSAERLKGVDSTLKIQPAELGDSAVYLCASSPSSSGLAGDEQFFGPGTRLTVL.

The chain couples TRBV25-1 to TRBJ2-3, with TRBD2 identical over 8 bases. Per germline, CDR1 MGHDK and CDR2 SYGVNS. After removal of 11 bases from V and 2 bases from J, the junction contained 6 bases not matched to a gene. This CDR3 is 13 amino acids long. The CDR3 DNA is TGTGCCGTCCGGGGGGGATACACAGATACGCAGTATTTT. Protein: CAVRGGYTDTQYF.

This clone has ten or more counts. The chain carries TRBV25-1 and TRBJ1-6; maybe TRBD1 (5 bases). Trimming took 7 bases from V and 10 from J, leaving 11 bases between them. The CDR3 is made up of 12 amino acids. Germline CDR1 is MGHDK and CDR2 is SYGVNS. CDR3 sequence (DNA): TGTGCCAGCACCTCAGGGCTCTCACCCCTCCACTTT. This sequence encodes CASTSGLSPLHF.

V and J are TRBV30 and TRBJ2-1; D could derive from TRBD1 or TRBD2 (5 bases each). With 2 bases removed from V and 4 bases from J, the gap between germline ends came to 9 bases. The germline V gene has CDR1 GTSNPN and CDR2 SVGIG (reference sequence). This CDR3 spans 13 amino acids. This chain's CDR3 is CAWSSGPYNEQFF. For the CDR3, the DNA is TGTGCCTGGAGTTCGGGGCCGTACAATGAGCAGTTCTTC.

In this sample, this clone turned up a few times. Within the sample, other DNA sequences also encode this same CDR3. The CDR3 DNA sequence: TGTGCCAGCAGCTCAGCGGGAGGGCCGGGGGAGACCCAGTACTTC. This gives the protein CASSSAGGPGETQYF. The chain employs TRBV5-4 and TRBJ2-5; 10 nucleotides match TRBD2. This CDR3 region has 15 residues. The V gene end was trimmed by 3 bases and the J gene end by 5 bases; junction bases not matched to a gene: 7. Germline loops: CDR1 SGHNT, CDR2 YYREEE (reference sequence).

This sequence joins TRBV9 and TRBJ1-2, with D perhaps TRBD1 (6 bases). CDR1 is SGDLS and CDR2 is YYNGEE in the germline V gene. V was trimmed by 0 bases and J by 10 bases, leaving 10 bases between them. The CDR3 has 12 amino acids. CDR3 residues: CASSVEGGFYTF. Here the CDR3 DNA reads TGTGCCAGCAGCGTAGAGGGGGGGTTCTACACCTTC.

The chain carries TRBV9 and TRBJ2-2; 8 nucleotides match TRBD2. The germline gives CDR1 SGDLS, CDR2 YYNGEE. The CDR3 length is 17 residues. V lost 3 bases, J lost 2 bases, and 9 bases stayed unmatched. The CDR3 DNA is TGTGCCAGCAGCGGGGCAGCGGGAGCCTTAAACACCGGGGAGCTGTTTTTT. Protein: CASSGAAGALNTGELFF.

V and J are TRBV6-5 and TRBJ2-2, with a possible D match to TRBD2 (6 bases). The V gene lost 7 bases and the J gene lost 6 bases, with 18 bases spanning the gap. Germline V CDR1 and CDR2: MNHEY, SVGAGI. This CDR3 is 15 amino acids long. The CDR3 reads CASKRGAGPPGELFF. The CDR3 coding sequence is TGTGCCAGCAAGAGAGGAGCGGGCCCACCCGGGGAGCTGTTTTTT.